The next 3 T cell receptor beta chains were all read from a single sample in a study of T cells after yellow fever vaccination. TCRdb re-called the 5' RACE reads with MiXCR, one entry per CDR3 protein. Counted here are 300,000 to 400,000 distinct CDR3 sequences, 8.7% occurring once; the ten biggest clones make up over 15%. The sequenced sample was PBMCs, obtained on the day of the first yellow fever vaccination. Receptors were obtained from a man aged 18 to 30 who received the YFV17D yellow fever vaccine.

This clonotype was observed a few times. The gene calls are TRBV6-2 or TRBV6-3 and TRBJ2-2, with D hard to call. The CDR3 is 13 amino acids. Per the germline V gene, CDR1 is MNHEY and CDR2 is SVGEGT. The germline V and J ends were trimmed by 2 bases and 5 bases, with 6 bases remaining between them. Here the CDR3 DNA reads TGTGCCAGCAGTTACAGGGAAACCGGGGAGCTGTTTTTT. It translates to CASSYRETGELFF.

DNA of the CDR3: TGTGCCAGCAGCTTGTCAGGGCCAGATACGCAGTATTTT. Translating gives CASSLSGPDTQYF. The rearrangement uses TRBV5-5 and TRBJ2-3; TRBD1 is a possible D gene (5 bases). This CDR3 comprises 13 residues. CDR1 is SGHKS and CDR2 is YYEKEE in the germline V gene (reference sequence). V lost 1 base, J lost 4 bases, and 7 bases lay in between.

This sequence joins TRBV7-2 and TRBJ2-1; 10 nucleotides align to TRBD1. The CDR3 totals 15 residues. The germline CDR1 and CDR2 sequences are SGHTA and FQGNSA. The J segment lost 2 bases and the V segment lost 4 bases, leaving 2 bases of the junction unmatched. This CDR3 reads CASSSDRGTYNEQFF. The CDR3 nucleotides read TGTGCCAGCAGCTCGGACAGGGGGACCTACAATGAGCAGTTCTTC. The full variable domain, with the rest looked up from reference TRBV7-2 and TRBJ2-1, is GAGVSQSPSNKVTEKGKDVELRCDPISGHTALYWYRQSLGQGLEFLIYFQGNSAPDKSGLPSDRFSAERTGGSVSTLTIQRTQQEDSAVYLCASSSDRGTYNEQFFGPGTRLTVL.